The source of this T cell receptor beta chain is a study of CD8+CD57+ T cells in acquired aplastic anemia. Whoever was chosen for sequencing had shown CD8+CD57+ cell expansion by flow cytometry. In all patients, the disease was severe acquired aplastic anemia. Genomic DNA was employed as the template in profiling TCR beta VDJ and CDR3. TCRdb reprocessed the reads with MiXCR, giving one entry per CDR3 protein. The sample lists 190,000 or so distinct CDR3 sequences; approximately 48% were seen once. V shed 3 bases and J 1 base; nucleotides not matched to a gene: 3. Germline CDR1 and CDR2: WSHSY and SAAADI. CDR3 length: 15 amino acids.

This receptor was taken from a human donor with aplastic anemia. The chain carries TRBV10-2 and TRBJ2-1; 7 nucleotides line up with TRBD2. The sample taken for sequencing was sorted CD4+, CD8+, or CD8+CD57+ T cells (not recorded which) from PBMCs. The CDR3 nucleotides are TGCGCCAGCAGTGACCGCGGGGGATCCTACAATGAGCAGTTCTTC. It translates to CASSDRGGSYNEQFF.